This T cell receptor beta chain was sequenced during a study of a mutant IDH1 vaccine in newly diagnosed glioma. The overall study: Initiation of the vaccine course occurred 4-6 weeks after radiotherapy alone, or alongside temozolomide cycles.

Time point described: week 11, during vaccination. Topical imiquimod accompanied each vaccine dose, which consisted of 300 ug of mutant IDH1 20-mer peptide. As to this clone: Its antigen is not known.

The CDR3 sequence is 15 residues long. Germline CDR1 is SGHAT and CDR2 is FQNNGV. The ends lost 5 bases at V and 3 bases at J; junction bases unmatched: 8. Sequenced by immunoSEQ multiplex PCR; TCRdb stores in-frame clones only, minus some. The sample yields under 150,000 clones, roughly 88% seen once. The source is a woman between 50 and 59 years old with glioma. The chain employs TRBV11-2 and TRBJ2-7; TRBD1 matches at 9 bases. The material sequenced was PBMCs, taken from a glioma patient whose treatment included an IDH1 peptide vaccine. The CDR3 bases are TGTGCCAGCAGCCACTACAGGGGGCCGGACTACGAGCAGTACTTC. Translation gives CASSHYRGPDYEQYF.